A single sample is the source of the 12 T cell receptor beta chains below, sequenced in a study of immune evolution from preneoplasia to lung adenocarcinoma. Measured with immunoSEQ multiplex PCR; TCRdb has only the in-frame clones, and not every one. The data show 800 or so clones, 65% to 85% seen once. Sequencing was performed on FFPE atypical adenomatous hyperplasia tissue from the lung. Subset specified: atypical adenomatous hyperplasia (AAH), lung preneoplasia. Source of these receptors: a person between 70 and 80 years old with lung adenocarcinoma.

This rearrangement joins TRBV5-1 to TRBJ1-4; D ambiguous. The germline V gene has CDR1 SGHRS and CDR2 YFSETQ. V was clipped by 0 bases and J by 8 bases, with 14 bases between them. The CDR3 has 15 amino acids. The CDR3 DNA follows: TGCGCCAGCAGCTTGGAGGTTGTAGGGAGCGAAAAACTGTTTTTT. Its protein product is CASSLEVVGSEKLFF.

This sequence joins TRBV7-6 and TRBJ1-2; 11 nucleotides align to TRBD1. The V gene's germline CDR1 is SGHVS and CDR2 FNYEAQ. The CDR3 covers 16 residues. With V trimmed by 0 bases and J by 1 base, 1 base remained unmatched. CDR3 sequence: CASSLADRGLNYGYTF. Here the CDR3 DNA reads TGTGCCAGCAGCTTAGCGGACAGGGGGCTTAACTATGGCTACACCTTC.

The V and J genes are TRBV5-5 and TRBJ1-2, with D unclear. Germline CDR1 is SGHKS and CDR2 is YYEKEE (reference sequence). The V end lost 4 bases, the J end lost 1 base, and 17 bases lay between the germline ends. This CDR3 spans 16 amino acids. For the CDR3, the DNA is TGTGCCAGCAGCCCCGGTCCCGGCCTGGGTAACTATGGCTACACCTTC. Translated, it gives CASSPGPGLGNYGYTF.

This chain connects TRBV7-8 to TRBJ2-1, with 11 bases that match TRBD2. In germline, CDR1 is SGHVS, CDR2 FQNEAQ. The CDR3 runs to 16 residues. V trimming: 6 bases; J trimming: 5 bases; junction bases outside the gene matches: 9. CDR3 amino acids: CASSSIGTSGNNEQFF. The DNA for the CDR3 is TGTGCCAGCAGTTCGATCGGGACTAGCGGAAACAATGAGCAGTTCTTC.

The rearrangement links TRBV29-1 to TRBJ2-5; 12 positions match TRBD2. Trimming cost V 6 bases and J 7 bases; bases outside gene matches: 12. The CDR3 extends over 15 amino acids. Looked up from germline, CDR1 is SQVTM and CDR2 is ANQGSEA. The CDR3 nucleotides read TGCAGCGTGGGAACGACTAGCGGGAGCTCGGGGACCCAGTACTTC. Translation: CSVGTTSGSSGTQYF.

This chain's CDR3 is CASSPFTLLGSYNEQFF. DNA of the CDR3: TGTGCCAGCAGTCCTTTTACTTTATTGGGTTCCTACAATGAGCAGTTCTTC. The genes are TRBV6-4 and TRBJ2-1; D is uncertain. The V and J ends lost 5 bases and 1 base respectively, with 18 bases between them. CDR1 is MRHNA, CDR2 SNTAGT, per germline. The CDR3 is 17 residues long.

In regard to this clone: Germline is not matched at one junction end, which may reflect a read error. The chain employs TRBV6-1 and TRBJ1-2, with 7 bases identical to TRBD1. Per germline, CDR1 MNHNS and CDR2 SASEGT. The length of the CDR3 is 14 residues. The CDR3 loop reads CVSRAYGTAYGYTF. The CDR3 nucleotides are TGTGTCAGCAGGGCCTATGGGACAGCTTATGGCTACACCTTC.

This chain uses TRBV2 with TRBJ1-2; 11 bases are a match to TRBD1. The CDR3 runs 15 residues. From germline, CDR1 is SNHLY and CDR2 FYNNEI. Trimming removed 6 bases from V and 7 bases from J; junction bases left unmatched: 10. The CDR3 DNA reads TGTGCCAGCAGGGAGGACAGGGGGCGCGTCTTTGGCTACACCTTC. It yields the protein CASREDRGRVFGYTF.

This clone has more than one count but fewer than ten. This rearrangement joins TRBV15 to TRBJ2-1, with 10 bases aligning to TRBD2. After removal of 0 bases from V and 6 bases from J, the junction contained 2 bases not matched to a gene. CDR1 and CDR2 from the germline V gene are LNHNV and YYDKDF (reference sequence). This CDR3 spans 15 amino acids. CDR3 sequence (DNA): TGTGCCACCAGCAGAGATAGCGGGAGGTTCAATGAGCAGTTCTTC. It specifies CATSRDSGRFNEQFF.

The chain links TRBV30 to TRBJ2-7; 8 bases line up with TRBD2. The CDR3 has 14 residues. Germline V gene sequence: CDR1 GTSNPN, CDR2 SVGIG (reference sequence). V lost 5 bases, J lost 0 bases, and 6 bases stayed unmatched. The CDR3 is CAWRPRGGSYEQYF. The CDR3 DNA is TGTGCCTGGCGCCCTCGGGGGGGCTCCTACGAGCAGTACTTC.

This chain's CDR3 is CASSLEGRWEKLFF. CDR3 bases: TGTGCCAGCAGCTTGGAGGGGAGGTGGGAAAAACTGTTTTTT. The chain combines TRBV5-6 with TRBJ1-4; D is perhaps TRBD1 (5 bases). The V end lost 0 bases, the J end lost 8 bases, and 11 bases lay between the germline ends. The V gene's germline CDR1 is SGHDT and CDR2 YYEEEE. The CDR3 totals 14 residues.

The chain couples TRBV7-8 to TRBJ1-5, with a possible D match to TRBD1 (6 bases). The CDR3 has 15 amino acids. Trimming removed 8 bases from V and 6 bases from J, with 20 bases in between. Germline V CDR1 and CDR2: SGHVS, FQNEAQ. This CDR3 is CASGDTGASSQPQHF. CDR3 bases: TGTGCCAGCGGGGACACGGGGGCTAGTAGTCAGCCCCAGCATTTT.